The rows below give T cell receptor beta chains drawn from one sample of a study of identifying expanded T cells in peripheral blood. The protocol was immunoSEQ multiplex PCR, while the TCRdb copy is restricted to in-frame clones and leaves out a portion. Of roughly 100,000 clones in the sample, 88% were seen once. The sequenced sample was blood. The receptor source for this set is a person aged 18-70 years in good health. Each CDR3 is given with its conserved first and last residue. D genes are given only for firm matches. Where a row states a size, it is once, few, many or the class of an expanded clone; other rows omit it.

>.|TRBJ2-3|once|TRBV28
CASSSGQSSTDTQYF
TGTGCCAGCAGCTCCGGACAGTCTAGCACAGATACGCAGTATTTT
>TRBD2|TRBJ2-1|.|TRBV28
CASRREREHRHNEQFF
TGTGCCAGCAGGCGAGAGCGGGAGCATCGGCACAATGAGCAGTTCTTC
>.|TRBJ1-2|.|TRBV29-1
CSVDPGGEYGYTF
TGCAGCGTCGACCCGGGGGGAGAATATGGCTACACCTTC
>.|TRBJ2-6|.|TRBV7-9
CASTTTIASGANVLTF
TGTGCCAGTACGACTACGATAGCATCTGGGGCCAACGTCCTGACTTTC
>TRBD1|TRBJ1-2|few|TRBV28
CASSPDRAYGYTF
TGTGCCAGCAGTCCGGACAGGGCCTATGGCTACACCTTC
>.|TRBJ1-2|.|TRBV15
CATSRDPGSFYGYTF
TGTGCCACCAGCAGAGATCCTGGCAGTTTCTATGGCTACACCTTC
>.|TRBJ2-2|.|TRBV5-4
CASRLAPGSENTGELFF
TGTGCCAGCAGGTTGGCGCCAGGGAGCGAGAACACCGGGGAGCTGTTTTTT
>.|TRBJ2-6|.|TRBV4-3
CASTYSGANVLTF
TGCGCCAGCACCTATTCTGGGGCCAACGTCCTGACTTTC
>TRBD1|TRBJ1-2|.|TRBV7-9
CASSFRDRDRYGYTF
TGTGCCAGCAGCTTCCGGGACAGGGATCGTTATGGCTACACCTTC
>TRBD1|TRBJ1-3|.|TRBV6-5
CASSSRQGPGNTIYF
TGTGCCAGCAGTTCTCGACAGGGGCCTGGAAACACCATATATTTT
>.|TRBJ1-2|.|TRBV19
CASRGRLISEGYTF
TGTGCCAGTAGAGGTAGGCTCATCTCCGAGGGCTACACCTTC
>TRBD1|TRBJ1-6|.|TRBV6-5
CASSYLDRVASPLHF
TGTGCCAGCAGTTACCTTGACAGGGTGGCCTCACCCCTCCACTTT
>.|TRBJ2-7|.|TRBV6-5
CASKVRSTYEQYF
TGTGCCAGCAAAGTAAGATCTACCTACGAGCAGTACTTC
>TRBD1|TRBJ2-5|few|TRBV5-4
CASSFQYGTEETQYF
TGTGCCAGCAGCTTCCAATATGGGACAGAAGAGACCCAGTACTTC
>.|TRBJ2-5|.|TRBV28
CASSFGSQEETQYF
TGTGCCAGCAGTTTCGGTAGCCAGGAAGAGACCCAGTACTTC
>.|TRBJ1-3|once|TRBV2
CASSPSLGGGNTIYF
TGTGCCAGCAGCCCCTCCCTCGGGGGGGGAAACACCATATATTTT
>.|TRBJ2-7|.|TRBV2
CASSEARGGGEQYF
TGTGCCAGCAGTGAAGCGCGCGGGGGCGGGGAGCAGTACTTC
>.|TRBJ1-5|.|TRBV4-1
CASSQAQASNQPQHF
TGCGCCAGCAGCCAAGCACAGGCTAGCAATCAGCCCCAGCATTTT
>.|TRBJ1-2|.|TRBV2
CASSESLSGISGYTF
TGTGCCAGCAGTGAAAGTCTTTCAGGGATAAGTGGCTACACCTTC
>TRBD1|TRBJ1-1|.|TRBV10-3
CAISPGQENTEAFF
TGTGCCATCAGCCCGGGACAGGAGAACACTGAAGCTTTCTTT
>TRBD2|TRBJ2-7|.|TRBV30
CAWSGSGGTYEQYF
TGTGCCTGGAGTGGCTCGGGGGGAACCTACGAGCAGTACTTC
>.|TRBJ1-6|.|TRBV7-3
CASSFQGNSPLHF
TGTGCCAGCAGCTTTCAGGGGAATTCACCCCTCCACTTT
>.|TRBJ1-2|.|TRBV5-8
CASSLQAGIYGYTF
TGTGCCAGCAGCTTACAGGCGGGCATCTATGGCTACACCTTC
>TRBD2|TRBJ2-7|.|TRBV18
CASSQGLAYEQYF
TGTGCCAGCTCACAAGGACTAGCCTACGAGCAGTACTTC
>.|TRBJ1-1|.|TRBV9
CASSVGMNTEAFF
TGTGCCAGCAGCGTAGGTATGAACACTGAAGCTTTCTTT
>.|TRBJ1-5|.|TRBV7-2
CASSSQGDQPQHF
TGTGCCAGCAGCTCTCAAGGGGATCAGCCCCAGCATTTT
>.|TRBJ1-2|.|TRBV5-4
CASSLETGAYGYTF
TGTGCCAGCAGCTTGGAGACGGGTGCATATGGCTACACCTTC
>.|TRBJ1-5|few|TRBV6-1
CASSPIQGFRQPQHF
TGTGCCAGCAGTCCTATACAGGGTTTCCGCCAGCCCCAGCATTTT
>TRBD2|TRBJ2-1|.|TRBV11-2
CASSLVPGGYNEQFF
TGTGCCAGCAGCTTAGTGCCGGGAGGGTACAATGAGCAGTTCTTC
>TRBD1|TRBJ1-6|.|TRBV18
CASSPETGPNSPLHF
TGTGCCAGCTCACCAGAGACAGGGCCGAATTCACCCCTCCACTTT
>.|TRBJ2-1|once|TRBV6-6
CASAVHNEQFF
TGTGCCAGCGCGGTTCACAATGAGCAGTTCTTC
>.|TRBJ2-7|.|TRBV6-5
CASRGGSGTYEQYF
TGTGCCAGCAGGGGGGGTTCCGGTACCTACGAGCAGTACTTC
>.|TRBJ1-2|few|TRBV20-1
CSAGTSYGYTF
TGCAGTGCTGGGACAAGCTATGGCTACACCTTC
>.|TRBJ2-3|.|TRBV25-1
CASSMRGSRADTQYF
TGTGCCAGCAGTATGAGGGGGAGTAGGGCAGATACGCAGTATTTT
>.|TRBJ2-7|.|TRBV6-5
CASSYGGGARGYEQYF
TGTGCCAGCAGTTACGGTGGAGGGGCCAGGGGCTACGAGCAGTACTTC
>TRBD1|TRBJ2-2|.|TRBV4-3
CASSVVGTGGTGELFF
TGCGCCAGCAGCGTTGTCGGGACAGGGGGAACCGGGGAGCTGTTTTTT
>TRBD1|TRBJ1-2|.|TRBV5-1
CASRVSGQLVYGYTF
TGCGCCAGCAGAGTGTCGGGACAGCTCGTTTATGGCTACACCTTC
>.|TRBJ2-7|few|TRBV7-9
CASSTTYEQYF
TGTGCCAGCAGCACTACCTACGAGCAGTACTTC
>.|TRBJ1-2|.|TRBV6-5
CASSQGSLYGYTF
TGTGCCAGCAGCCAAGGTTCCCTCTATGGCTACACCTTC
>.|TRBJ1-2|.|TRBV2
CASSDRTEGYTF
TGTGCCAGCAGTGATAGGACAGAAGGCTACACCTTC
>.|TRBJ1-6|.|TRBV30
CAWSVGGPLGNSPLHF
TGTGCCTGGAGTGTCGGAGGGCCTTTGGGAAATTCACCCCTCCACTTT
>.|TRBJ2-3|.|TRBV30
CALKPLDYTDTQYF
TGTGCCCTAAAACCCCTAGATTACACAGATACGCAGTATTTT
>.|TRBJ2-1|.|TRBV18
CASSPPGLPNEQFF
TGTGCCAGCTCACCCCCCGGGCTACCCAATGAGCAGTTCTTC
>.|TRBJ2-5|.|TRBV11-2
CASRRIGETQYF
TGTGCCAGCCGGAGGATAGGAGAGACCCAGTACTTC
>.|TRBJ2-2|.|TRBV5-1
CASSRGANTGELFF
TGCGCCAGCAGCCGGGGAGCGAACACCGGGGAGCTGTTTTTT
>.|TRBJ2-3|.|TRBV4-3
CASSQERTADTQYF
TGCGCCAGCAGCCAAGAAAGGACAGCGGATACGCAGTATTTT
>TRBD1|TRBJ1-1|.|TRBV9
CASSAMGQANTEAFF
TGTGCCAGCAGCGCGATGGGACAGGCGAACACTGAAGCTTTCTTT
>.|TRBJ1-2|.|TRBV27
CASSLPEGTLANYGYTF
TGTGCCAGCAGTTTACCGGAGGGAACCCTCGCTAACTATGGCTACACCTTC
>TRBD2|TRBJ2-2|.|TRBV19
CATSGGRTGELFF
TGTGCCACGAGCGGGGGGCGGACCGGGGAGCTGTTTTTT
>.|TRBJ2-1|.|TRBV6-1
CASSQTTEQFF
TGTGCCAGCAGTCAAACCACTGAGCAGTTCTTC
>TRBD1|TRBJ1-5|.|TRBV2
CASSPDRVDQPQHF
TGTGCCAGCAGCCCCGACAGGGTAGACCAGCCCCAGCATTTT
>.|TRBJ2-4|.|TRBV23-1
CASSRGPLRTRRGENIQYF
TGCGCCAGCAGTCGAGGCCCCCTTCGGACCCGGAGAGGGGAAAACATTCAGTACTTC
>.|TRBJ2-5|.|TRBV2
CASSEGAMANQETQYF
TGTGCCAGCAGTGAAGGGGCGATGGCGAACCAAGAGACCCAGTACTTC
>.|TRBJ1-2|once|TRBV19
CASSRAESSYGYTF
TGTGCCAGTAGTAGGGCAGAAAGTTCCTATGGCTACACCTTC
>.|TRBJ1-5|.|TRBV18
CASRRDLVNQPQHF
TGTGCCAGCCGACGGGACTTAGTTAATCAGCCCCAGCATTTT
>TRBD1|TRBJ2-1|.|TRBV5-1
CASSLGQGNNEQFF
TGCGCCAGCAGCTTAGGACAGGGGAACAATGAGCAGTTCTTC
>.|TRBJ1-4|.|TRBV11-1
CASSPKDSYNEKLFF
TGTGCCAGCAGCCCCAAGGACAGCTATAATGAAAAACTGTTTTTT
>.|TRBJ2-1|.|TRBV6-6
CAVRGSYNEQFF
TGTGCCGTCCGGGGCTCCTACAATGAGCAGTTCTTC